The 20 T cell receptor beta chains in this list originate from one sample, sequenced in a study of a mutant IDH1 vaccine in newly diagnosed glioma. Time point specified: week 11, during vaccination. The vaccine gave 300 ug of a 20-mer mutant IDH1 peptide subcutaneously per dose. Sequencing used immunoSEQ multiplex PCR; TCRdb keeps in-frame clones, though not all of them. Of roughly 130,000 clones in the sample, roughly 78% were seen once. The antigens for these receptors are not known. The sample in question was PBMCs, obtained from a glioma patient whose treatment included an IDH1 peptide vaccine. Receptors were obtained from a man aged 35 to 55 with glioma.

This clone showed up just a few times. This chain connects TRBV19 to TRBJ2-2; D ambiguous. Between the trimmed V and J ends, which lost 7 bases and 7 bases, there was a span of 10 bases. Looked up from germline, CDR1 is LNHDA and CDR2 is SQIVND (reference sequence). The CDR3 totals 12 residues. The CDR3 spells CASTVESGELFF. The CDR3 nucleotides are TGTGCCAGTACCGTAGAGAGCGGGGAGCTGTTTTTT.

The gene calls are TRBV4-1 and TRBJ2-5; D gene ambiguous. This CDR3 is 11 amino acids long. With 0 bases removed from V and 5 bases from J, the gap between germline ends came to 1 base. The V gene's germline CDR1 is MGHRA and CDR2 YSYEKL. CDR3 sequence (DNA): TGCGCCAGCAGCCAAGAGGAGACCCAGTACTTC. It translates to CASSQEETQYF.

This rearrangement joins TRBV18 to TRBJ1-2, with a weak D call TRBD1 (5 bases). Per germline, CDR1 KGHSH and CDR2 LQKENI. V lost 6 bases, J lost 6 bases, and 14 bases lay in between. The CDR3 consists of 13 residues. CDR3 residues: CASSRDGSNGYTF. The CDR3 bases are TGTGCCAGCTCTCGGGACGGGAGCAATGGCTACACCTTC.

The rearrangement uses TRBV6-6 and TRBJ1-2, with 7 bases that match TRBD1. V lost 5 bases, J lost 4 bases, and 4 bases stayed unmatched. This CDR3 spans 13 amino acids. From germline, CDR1 is MNHNY and CDR2 SVGAGI (reference sequence). The CDR3 loop is CASSRQGSYGYTF. In DNA form, the CDR3 reads TGTGCCAGCAGTCGACAGGGAAGCTATGGCTACACCTTC.

The J gene is TRBJ2-1, the V gene TRBV5-5; D may correspond to TRBD1 or TRBD2 (5 bases each). This CDR3 has 15 amino acids. The V end was cut by 2 bases, the J end by 6 bases, with 15 bases between. In germline, CDR1 is SGHKS, CDR2 YYEKEE (reference sequence). The chain's CDR3 is CASSFRRDPFNEQFF. As DNA, the CDR3 is TGTGCCAGCAGCTTTCGCAGGGACCCCTTCAATGAGCAGTTCTTC.

The rearrangement joins TRBV28 to TRBJ1-6; perhaps TRBD1 as D (5 bases). CDR1 is MDHEN, CDR2 SYDVKM, per germline. The CDR3 loop spans 14 amino acids. Trimming stripped 9 bases from V and 7 bases from J, with 16 bases between. CDR3 sequence reads: CASWDPGRNSPLHF. Written as DNA, the CDR3 is TGTGCCAGTTGGGACCCTGGGCGGAATTCACCCCTCCACTTT.

The chain has TRBV7-2 and TRBJ2-3; tentatively, D is TRBD2 (6 bases). Trimming shortened V by 5 bases and J by 2 bases, and 20 bases separated the two germline ends. The CDR3 contains 17 residues. CDR1 and CDR2 (germline): SGHTA, FQGNSA. CDR3 region: CASSQLAGRGNTDTQYF. CDR3 nucleotide sequence: TGTGCCAGCAGCCAACTCGCCGGGAGAGGGAACACAGATACGCAGTATTTT.

The sample holds a few counts of this clone. V gene TRBV5-1 combines with J gene TRBJ2-3; 8 bases fit TRBD1. The CDR3 contains 15 residues. The germline V gene has CDR1 SGHRS and CDR2 YFSETQ. The ends lost 4 bases at V and 2 bases at J; junction bases unmatched: 6. This CDR3 is CASSTVGQVTDTQYF. The DNA of the CDR3 is TGCGCCAGCAGCACTGTGGGACAGGTCACAGATACGCAGTATTTT. The variable domain in full, with the rest retrieved from reference TRBV5-1 and TRBJ2-3, is KAGVTQTPRYLIKTRGQQVTLSCSPISGHRSVSWYQQTPGQGLQFLFEYFSETQRNKGNFPGRFSGRQFSNSRSEMNVSTLELGDSALYLCASSTVGQVTDTQYFGPGTRLTVL.

This clone was detected a few times. This chain connects TRBV7-9 to TRBJ2-7; D uncertain. Trimming took off 1 base at V and 3 bases at J, with 10 bases between the two ends. The V gene's germline CDR1 is SEHNR and CDR2 FQNEAQ (reference sequence). The CDR3 runs to 14 residues. The DNA of the CDR3 is TGTGCCAGCAGCTTAGTGGGCTCAGACTACGAGCAGTACTTC. It yields the protein CASSLVGSDYEQYF.

V is TRBV4-3 and J is TRBJ2-1, with D perhaps matching TRBD1 (6 bases). The V end lost 0 bases, the J end lost 6 bases, and 18 bases lay between the germline ends. Germline V CDR1 and CDR2: LGHNA, YSLEER. This CDR3 comprises 17 residues. CDR3 loop: CASSQDLSRTVLNEQFF. The CDR3 coding sequence is TGCGCCAGCAGCCAAGATCTCAGCAGGACAGTGCTCAATGAGCAGTTCTTC.

The sample holds one count of this clone. The V gene is TRBV7-2, the J gene TRBJ2-7, with TRBD2 matching 9 bases. The CDR3 runs 14 residues. With V trimmed by 3 bases and J by 7 bases, 7 bases remained unmatched. Germline-derived CDR1 and CDR2 are SGHTA and FQGNSA. CDR3 coding DNA: TGTGCCAGCAGCTTCTGGGGCGGGAGGGGAGAGCAGTACTTC. Translated: CASSFWGGRGEQYF. The whole variable domain, filled in from reference TRBV7-2 and TRBJ2-7, reads GAGVSQSPSNKVTEKGKDVELRCDPISGHTALYWYRQSLGQGLEFLIYFQGNSAPDKSGLPSDRFSAERTGGSVSTLTIQRTQQEDSAVYLCASSFWGGRGEQYFGPGTRLTVT.

The J gene is TRBJ2-3, the V gene TRBV4-3; 14 bases map to TRBD2. This CDR3 is built from 20 residues. The J segment lost 4 bases and the V segment lost 0 bases, leaving 12 bases of the junction unmatched. Looked up from germline, CDR1 is LGHNA and CDR2 is YSLEER. Here the CDR3 reads CASSQELPGGLAGEADTQYF. For the CDR3, the DNA is TGCGCCAGCAGCCAAGAGTTGCCGGGGGGACTAGCGGGGGAAGCAGATACGCAGTATTTT.

V is TRBV7-9 and J is TRBJ1-4; D call uncertain. There are 12 residues in the CDR3. Germline loops: CDR1 SEHNR, CDR2 FQNEAQ (reference sequence). V was pared by 5 bases and J by 11 bases, with 12 bases between. Written as DNA, the CDR3 is TGTGCCAGCAGCCGTCTCGCGTCTAAACTGTTTTTT. It translates to CASSRLASKLFF. Supplemented by reference TRBV7-9 and TRBJ1-4, the full variable domain reads DTGVSQNPRHKITKRGQNVTFRCDPISEHNRLYWYRQTLGQGPEFLTYFQNEAQLEKSRLLSDRFSAERPKGSFSTLEIQRTEQGDSAMYLCASSRLASKLFFGSGTQLSVL.

This clone was found once. This chain joins TRBV10-3 and TRBJ2-1, with TRBD1 matching 8 bases. The CDR3 sequence is 15 residues long. V trimming: 5 bases; J trimming: 3 bases; junction bases outside the gene matches: 6. The germline gives CDR1 ENHRY, CDR2 SYGVKD. CDR3 in amino acids: CAISPGTGFYNEQFF. DNA of the CDR3: TGTGCCATCAGTCCGGGGACAGGCTTCTACAATGAGCAGTTCTTC.

This chain uses TRBV5-1 with TRBJ1-2; 8 bases agree with TRBD1. Germline CDR1 SGHRS, CDR2 YFSETQ. J gave up 0 bases and V 1 base, and 8 bases lay outside the gene matches. The length of the CDR3 is 17 residues. DNA for the CDR3: TGCGCCAGCAGCTTGTCCCAGGGGGCCCGAGCTAACTATGGCTACACCTTC. Its protein is CASSLSQGARANYGYTF.

The rearrangement joins TRBV23-1 to TRBJ2-7, with TRBD1 identical over 9 bases. TRBV23-1 is placed among ORFs of uncertain function. J gave up 4 bases and V 4 bases, and 11 bases lay outside the gene matches. The CDR3 extends over 16 amino acids. The DNA for the CDR3 is TGCGCCAGCAGTCCAAACCCGGGACAGGGCTTTTACGAGCAGTACTTC. It is translated as CASSPNPGQGFYEQYF.

The CDR3 coding sequence is TGCGCCAGCAGCCTGGACAGGGCTACTTCGACGGGGGAGCAGTACTTC. This translates into CASSLDRATSTGEQYF. The rearrangement uses TRBV5-1 and TRBJ2-7; 8 bases map to TRBD1. Trimming removed 4 bases from V and 7 bases from J; junction bases left unmatched: 16. Germline V lookup: CDR1 SGHRS, CDR2 YFSETQ. The CDR3 spans 16 residues.

The chain recombines TRBV30 with TRBJ2-1; D is perhaps TRBD1 (5 bases). Trimming left V 2 bases short and J 2 bases short, with 16 bases between. The CDR3 is 16 amino acids. Germline loops: CDR1 GTSNPN, CDR2 SVGIG (reference sequence). CDR3 in amino acids: CAWSSSPSGTYNEQFF. In DNA, the CDR3 is TGTGCCTGGAGTTCGAGCCCCTCAGGGACCTACAATGAGCAGTTCTTC.

The chain recombines TRBV5-1 with TRBJ2-7; 10 bases are a match to TRBD1. The junction had 11 bases not matched to a gene; V was cut back by 5 bases and J by 6 bases. The germline V gene has CDR1 SGHRS and CDR2 YFSETQ. The CDR3 is 15 residues long. The CDR3 loop reads CASRETGGVFGEQYF. The CDR3 region has the DNA TGCGCCAGCAGGGAGACAGGGGGCGTATTTGGCGAGCAGTACTTC.

This clone has a handful of counts. The chain is built from TRBV11-2 and TRBJ2-3; no definite D call. V was cut by 1 base and J by 1 base, with 9 bases left in between. The germline CDR1 and CDR2 sequences are SGHAT and FQNNGV. CDR3 length: 15 residues. The CDR3 bases are TGTGCCAGCAGCTTAGTTTCTGCGCGCACAGATACGCAGTATTTT. Amino acid sequence: CASSLVSARTDTQYF. The full variable domain, rest sourced from reference TRBV11-2 and TRBJ2-3, is EAGVAQSPRYKIIEKRQSVAFWCNPISGHATLYWYQQILGQGPKLLIQFQNNGVVDDSQLPKDRFSAERLKGVDSTLKIQPAKLEDSAVYLCASSLVSARTDTQYFGPGTRLTVL.